The rows below give T cell receptor beta chains drawn from one sample of a study of shared clonotypes between healthy human individuals. Produced via immunoSEQ multiplex PCR; TCRdb's table is partial and in-frame only. Of about 1.1 million clones detected, around three quarters appear once; the ten largest clones hold 0.55% to 0.7%. The specimen was memory CD4+ T cells from PBMCs. The receptors here all came from a man aged 18 to 29 in good health. Some clones in this sample may be carry-over from other donors' samples. Each CDR3 is given with its conserved first and last residue. Fields, in order: J gene, D gene, clone size, V gene, CDR3 protein, CDR3 DNA. D genes are given only for firm matches. Some rows have no size entry. The others give once, few or many, or a class for an expanded clone.

TRBJ1-1 . . TRBV29-1 CSVERGLTEAFF TGCAGCGTTGAGCGGGGCTTAACTGAAGCTTTCTTT
TRBJ2-1 TRBD2 . TRBV15 CATSRDLAGSGYNEQFF TGTGCCACCAGCAGAGATCTAGCGGGAAGTGGCTACAATGAGCAGTTCTTC
TRBJ2-6 . few TRBV7-9 CASSAQILSHVLTF TGTGCCAGCAGCGCGCAAATCCTCTCCCACGTCCTGACTTTC
TRBJ2-2 . . TRBV6-5 CASSYSMDLSTGELFF TGTGCCAGCAGTTACTCGATGGACTTAAGCACCGGGGAGCTGTTTTTT
TRBJ2-3 TRBD1 few TRBV9 CASSEPRQGMTDTQYF TGTGCCAGCAGCGAACCCCGACAGGGGATGACAGATACGCAGTATTTT
TRBJ1-2 . few TRBV5-4 CASSPGWGHRANYGYTF TGTGCCAGCAGCCCGGGGTGGGGCCACCGAGCTAACTATGGCTACACCTTC
TRBJ2-7 TRBD2 . TRBV4-1 CASSQSIAGGPPYEQYF TGCGCCAGCAGCCAATCGATAGCGGGAGGGCCGCCCTACGAGCAGTACTTC
TRBJ2-1 . . TRBV4-2 CASSQDRLAPLNEQFF TGTGCCAGCAGCCAAGATCGGCTAGCTCCCCTTAATGAGCAGTTCTTC
TRBJ2-2 TRBD1 . TRBV7-2 CASSLVQGATDTGELFF TGTGCCAGCAGCTTAGTGCAGGGGGCGACGGACACCGGGGAGCTGTTTTTT
TRBJ1-2 . . TRBV4-3 CASSQDVGSLYGYTF TGCGCCAGCAGCCAAGATGTCGGCAGCCTCTATGGCTACACCTTC
TRBJ2-3 . . TRBV4-2 CASSQDLVGAGTDTQYF TGTGCCAGCAGCCAAGATCTAGTAGGGGCTGGCACAGATACGCAGTATTTT
TRBJ2-1 TRBD1 . TRBV7-3 CASSSSFGQGKFF TGTGCCAGCAGCTCATCCTTCGGACAGGGGAAGTTCTTC
TRBJ2-2 . . TRBV7-2 CASSLLDTGELFF TGTGCCAGCAGCTTATTGGATACCGGGGAGCTGTTTTTT
TRBJ2-2 . . TRBV25-1 CASSDPLQGSTGELFF TGTGCCAGCAGTGACCCTTTACAGGGTTCCACCGGGGAGCTGTTTTTT
TRBJ1-2 TRBD1 many TRBV5-1 CASSPGTETNYGYTF TGCGCCAGCAGCCCCGGGACAGAGACTAACTATGGCTACACCTTC
TRBJ2-7 . . TRBV15 CATSRDRSWGYEQYF TGTGCCACCAGCAGAGACCGATCATGGGGATACGAGCAGTACTTC
TRBJ1-1 . few TRBV7-9 CASSPPGPGAFF TGTGCCAGCAGCCCTCCGGGCCCAGGGGCTTTCTTT
TRBJ1-1 . . TRBV19 CASSRTGWDEAFF TGTGCCAGTAGTAGGACGGGATGGGATGAAGCTTTCTTT
TRBJ2-7 . once TRBV30 CAWSSGHSEQYF TGTGCCTGGAGCTCTGGACACAGCGAGCAGTACTTC
TRBJ1-1 . . TRBV5-1 CASNLGGMNTEAFF TGCGCCAGCAACCTGGGGGGTATGAACACTGAAGCTTTCTTT
TRBJ2-7 . . TRBV9 CASSALLESREQYF TGTGCCAGCAGCGCGCTACTAGAATCTCGCGAGCAGTACTTC
TRBJ1-2 . . TRBV2 CASRSGGVGGNYGYTF TGTGCCAGCAGGTCCGGGGGGGTAGGCGGCAACTATGGCTACACCTTC
TRBJ1-2 TRBD1 few TRBV7-9 CASSLLSGGDYGYTF TGTGCCAGCAGCTTGTTGTCAGGGGGCGACTATGGCTACACCTTC
TRBJ1-3 . . TRBV28 CASRAPGMSGNTIYF TGTGCCAGCAGGGCCCCGGGGATGTCTGGAAACACCATATATTTT
TRBJ2-1 . few TRBV5-4 CASSLDRSSYNEQFF TGTGCCAGCAGCTTGGACAGGAGCTCCTACAATGAGCAGTTCTTC
TRBJ2-2 . . TRBV19 CASSIGRAGTGELFF TGTGCCAGTAGTATAGGAAGGGCTGGGACCGGGGAGCTGTTTTTT
TRBJ2-2 TRBD2 . TRBV4-1 CASSGRTSGHTGELFF TGCGCCAGCAGCGGAAGGACTAGCGGACACACCGGGGAGCTGTTTTTT
TRBJ2-3 TRBD2 few TRBV4-1 CASSPGLAGLRDTQYF TGCGCCAGCAGCCCTGGACTAGCGGGCCTAAGAGATACGCAGTATTTT
TRBJ1-2 . . TRBV5-1 CASIRDDGLSGYTF TGCGCCAGCATCCGAGACGACGGCTTGAGCGGCTACACCTTC
TRBJ2-5 . once TRBV5-1 CASSLGMDQETQYF TGCGCCAGCAGCTTGGGGATGGATCAAGAGACCCAGTACTTC
TRBJ2-7 TRBD1 . TRBV28 CASGSGQGYEQYF TGTGCCAGCGGGTCAGGACAGGGTTACGAGCAGTACTTC
TRBJ2-1 . . TRBV20-1 CSAQPNNEQFF TGCAGTGCCCAACCTAACAATGAGCAGTTCTTC
TRBJ2-1 . once TRBV1 CTSSQPPGAEEVYNEQFF TGCACCAGCAGCCAACCCCCGGGGGCGGAGGAGGTCTACAATGAGCAGTTCTTC